This T cell receptor (beta chain) derives from a study of blood T cell repertoires in COVID-19. The overall study: Sites in the United States, Italy and Spain provided acute and convalescent COVID-19 samples.

This clone was counted only a few times. Using immunoSEQ multiplex PCR, the repertoire was profiled, and TCRdb retains in-frame clones only, with some absent. The table has roughly 41,000 clones, about 80% seen once; the top ten hold 35% to 55%. The receptor's source is a woman of 80 years or more with acute or convalescent COVID-19. Material: peripheral blood.

The DNA for the CDR3 is TGTGCCAGCCCCCAAAGGGACAGCTACAATGAAAAACTGTTTTTT. Translation: CASPQRDSYNEKLFF. This chain connects TRBV6-5 to TRBJ1-4; 7 bases are a match to TRBD1. CDR3 size: 15 residues. The germline V gene has CDR1 MNHEY and CDR2 SVGAGI. The V gene end was trimmed by 8 bases and the J gene end by 5 bases; junction bases not matched to a gene: 11.